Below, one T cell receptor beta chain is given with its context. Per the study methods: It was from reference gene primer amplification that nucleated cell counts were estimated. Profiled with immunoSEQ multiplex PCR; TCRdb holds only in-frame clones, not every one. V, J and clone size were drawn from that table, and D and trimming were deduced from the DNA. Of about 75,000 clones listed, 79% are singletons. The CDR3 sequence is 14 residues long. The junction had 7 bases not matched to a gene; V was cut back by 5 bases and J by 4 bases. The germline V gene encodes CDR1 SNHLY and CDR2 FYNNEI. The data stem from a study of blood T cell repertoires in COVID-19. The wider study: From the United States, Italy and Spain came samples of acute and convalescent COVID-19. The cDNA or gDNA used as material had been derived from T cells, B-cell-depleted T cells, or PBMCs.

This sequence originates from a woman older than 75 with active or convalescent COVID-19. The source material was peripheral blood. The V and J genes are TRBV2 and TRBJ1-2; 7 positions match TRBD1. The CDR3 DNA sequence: TGTGCCAGCAGTTCCAATCGGGACAGCTATGGCTACACCTTC. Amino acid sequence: CASSSNRDSYGYTF.